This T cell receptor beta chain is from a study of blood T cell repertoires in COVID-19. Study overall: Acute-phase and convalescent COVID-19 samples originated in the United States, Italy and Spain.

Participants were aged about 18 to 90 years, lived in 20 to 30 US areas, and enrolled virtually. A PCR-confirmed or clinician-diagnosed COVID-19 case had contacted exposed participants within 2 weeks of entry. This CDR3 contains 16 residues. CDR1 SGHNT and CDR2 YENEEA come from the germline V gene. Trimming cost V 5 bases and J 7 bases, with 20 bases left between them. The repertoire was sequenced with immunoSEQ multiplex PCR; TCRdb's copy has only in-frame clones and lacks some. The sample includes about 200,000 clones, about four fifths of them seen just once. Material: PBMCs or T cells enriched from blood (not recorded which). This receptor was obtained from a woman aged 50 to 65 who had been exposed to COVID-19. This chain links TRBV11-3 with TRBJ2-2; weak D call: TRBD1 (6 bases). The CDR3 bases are TGTGCCAGCAGCCTAGGTAGAGGACAGCTTAACGGGGAGCTGTTTTTT. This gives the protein CASSLGRGQLNGELFF.